The rows below give T cell receptor beta chains drawn from one sample of a study of T cell repertoires in cytomegalovirus infection. No antigen has been assigned to these receptors. TCRdb itself ran the reads through MiXCR, one entry per CDR3 protein. The sample has 650,000 to 900,000 distinct CDR3 sequences, about 29% seen once. Sample: cultured CD8+ T cells from PBMCs, taken from culture after CMV antigen stimulation. These receptors originate from a human donor in good health (CMV status not recorded). Some clones in this sample may be carry-over from other donors' samples. Each CDR3 is given with its conserved first and last residue. Fields, in order: V gene, CDR3 length, clone size, D gene, J gene, CDR3 protein, CDR3 DNA. D genes are given only for firm matches. Clone size is given for some rows only: seen once, a few or many times, or a class if the clone is expanded.

V gene: TRBV7-6; CDR3 length: 17; clone size: few; D gene: .; J gene: TRBJ1-2; CDR3 protein: CASSLGYRDTNWGGYTF; CDR3 DNA: TGTGCCAGCAGCTTAGGATACCGGGACACAAACTGGGGAGGCTACACCTTC
V gene: TRBV19; CDR3 length: 15; clone size: .; D gene: .; J gene: TRBJ1-1; CDR3 protein: CASSIGARINTEAFF; CDR3 DNA: TGTGCCAGTAGTATCGGGGCGAGAATCAACACTGAAGCTTTCTTT
V gene: TRBV10-3; CDR3 length: 11; clone size: .; D gene: .; J gene: TRBJ1-1; CDR3 protein: CAISEFAEAFF; CDR3 DNA: TGTGCCATCAGTGAGTTCGCTGAAGCTTTCTTT
V gene: TRBV7-6; CDR3 length: 16; clone size: few; D gene: TRBD2; J gene: TRBJ2-1; CDR3 protein: CASSLGRDYHSDEQFF; CDR3 DNA: TGTGCCAGCAGCTTAGGCCGGGACTACCATTCGGATGAGCAGTTCTTC
V gene: TRBV29-1; CDR3 length: 15; clone size: .; D gene: .; J gene: TRBJ2-1; CDR3 protein: CSVEDGQSSYNEQFF; CDR3 DNA: TGCAGCGTTGAAGATGGTCAAAGCTCCTACAATGAGCAGTTCTTC
V gene: TRBV12-3/TRBV12-4; CDR3 length: 16; clone size: many; D gene: .; J gene: TRBJ1-2; CDR3 protein: CASSSPRTAANYGYTF; CDR3 DNA: TGTGCCAGCAGTTCTCCCAGGACAGCTGCTAACTATGGCTACACCTTC
V gene: TRBV7-6; CDR3 length: 15; clone size: few; D gene: TRBD1; J gene: TRBJ2-1; CDR3 protein: CASSLTDRGYNEQFF; CDR3 DNA: TGTGCCAGCAGCTTAACCGACAGGGGCTACAATGAGCAGTTCTTC
V gene: TRBV14; CDR3 length: 15; clone size: few; D gene: TRBD1; J gene: TRBJ1-2; CDR3 protein: CASSQDGQGVYGYTF; CDR3 DNA: TGTGCCAGCAGCCAAGACGGACAGGGTGTCTATGGCTACACCTTC
V gene: TRBV6-6; CDR3 length: 18; clone size: .; D gene: TRBD2; J gene: TRBJ2-1; CDR3 protein: CASSYDGLAGTSYNEQFF; CDR3 DNA: TGTGCCAGCAGTTACGACGGACTAGCGGGAACTTCCTACAATGAGCAGTTCTTC
V gene: TRBV7-9; CDR3 length: 13; clone size: .; D gene: .; J gene: TRBJ1-4; CDR3 protein: CASSSGQQEKLFF; CDR3 DNA: TGTGCCAGCAGCTCTGGACAACAGGAAAAACTGTTTTTT
V gene: TRBV7-9; CDR3 length: 19; clone size: .; D gene: TRBD1; J gene: TRBJ1-3; CDR3 protein: CASSFRDRGFPDGGNTIYF; CDR3 DNA: TGTGCCAGCAGCTTCCGGGACAGGGGATTCCCAGATGGTGGAAACACCATATATTTT
V gene: TRBV7-2; CDR3 length: 17; clone size: many; D gene: TRBD2; J gene: TRBJ2-1; CDR3 protein: CASSLARASGGANEQFF; CDR3 DNA: TGTGCCAGCAGCTTAGCAAGGGCCAGCGGGGGGGCTAATGAGCAGTTCTTC
V gene: TRBV7-9; CDR3 length: 13; clone size: many; D gene: TRBD1; J gene: TRBJ1-1; CDR3 protein: CASSRTGYGEAFF; CDR3 DNA: TGTGCCAGCAGCCGGACAGGGTATGGTGAAGCTTTCTTT
V gene: TRBV4-1; CDR3 length: 15; clone size: few; D gene: TRBD2; J gene: TRBJ2-7; CDR3 protein: CASSQDAGGAYEQYF; CDR3 DNA: TGCGCCAGCAGCCAAGACGCGGGGGGGGCCTACGAGCAGTACTTC
V gene: TRBV19; CDR3 length: 15; clone size: .; D gene: TRBD2; J gene: TRBJ2-7; CDR3 protein: CASSVLAGDSYEQYF; CDR3 DNA: TGTGCCAGTAGTGTCCTGGCGGGGGATTCCTACGAGCAGTACTTC
V gene: TRBV7-8; CDR3 length: 16; clone size: few; D gene: .; J gene: TRBJ2-3; CDR3 protein: CASSSSRTGATDTQYF; CDR3 DNA: TGTGCCAGCAGCTCCTCCAGGACGGGGGCCACAGATACGCAGTATTTT
V gene: TRBV5-8; CDR3 length: 12; clone size: few; D gene: TRBD2; J gene: TRBJ2-5; CDR3 protein: CASTGGSGTQYF; CDR3 DNA: TGTGCCAGCACCGGGGGGAGCGGGACCCAGTACTTC
V gene: TRBV7-9; CDR3 length: 16; clone size: .; D gene: .; J gene: TRBJ1-1; CDR3 protein: CASSLEVLQILDEAFF; CDR3 DNA: TGTGCTAGCAGCTTAGAGGTTCTCCAGATTCTTGATGAAGCTTTCTTT
V gene: TRBV15; CDR3 length: 20; clone size: .; D gene: .; J gene: TRBJ1-5; CDR3 protein: CATSFVGLERQGNSNQPQHF; CDR3 DNA: TGTGCCACCAGCTTCGTGGGCCTAGAGCGTCAGGGGAATAGCAATCAGCCCCAGCATTTT
V gene: TRBV7-2; CDR3 length: 14; clone size: many; D gene: TRBD1; J gene: TRBJ1-1; CDR3 protein: CASSPTGGRTEAFF; CDR3 DNA: TGTGCCAGCAGCCCGACAGGGGGTCGCACTGAAGCTTTCTTT
V gene: TRBV20-1; CDR3 length: 12; clone size: .; D gene: .; J gene: TRBJ1-1; CDR3 protein: CSADDMNTEAFF; CDR3 DNA: TGCAGTGCAGACGACATGAACACTGAAGCTTTCTTT
V gene: TRBV4-1; CDR3 length: 16; clone size: few; D gene: .; J gene: TRBJ1-4; CDR3 protein: CASRPWTLGGEEKLFF; CDR3 DNA: TGCGCCAGCAGACCCTGGACGTTGGGTGGGGAAGAAAAACTGTTTTTT
V gene: TRBV10-3; CDR3 length: 12; clone size: few; D gene: .; J gene: TRBJ2-2; CDR3 protein: CAIPSNTGELFF; CDR3 DNA: TGTGCCATTCCGTCGAACACCGGGGAGCTGTTTTTT
V gene: TRBV19; CDR3 length: 15; clone size: .; D gene: .; J gene: TRBJ1-2; CDR3 protein: CASSPGAGDGYGYTF; CDR3 DNA: TGTGCCAGTAGTCCAGGTGCGGGGGACGGCTATGGCTACACCTTC
V gene: TRBV7-2; CDR3 length: 17; clone size: many; D gene: .; J gene: TRBJ2-5; CDR3 protein: CASSIFGVTKLAETQYF; CDR3 DNA: TGTGCCAGCAGCATTTTTGGGGTTACAAAACTTGCGGAGACCCAGTACTTC
V gene: TRBV7-6; CDR3 length: 16; clone size: many; D gene: .; J gene: TRBJ1-5; CDR3 protein: CASSREVGGGNQPQHF; CDR3 DNA: TGTGCCAGCAGCCGGGAAGTGGGGGGTGGCAATCAGCCCCAGCATTTT
V gene: TRBV28; CDR3 length: 12; clone size: few; D gene: .; J gene: TRBJ1-2; CDR3 protein: CATRIRGYGYTF; CDR3 DNA: TGTGCCACCCGGATTCGGGGCTATGGCTACACCTTC
V gene: TRBV7-6; CDR3 length: 16; clone size: few; D gene: .; J gene: TRBJ2-1; CDR3 protein: CASTPRGAPQIDEQFF; CDR3 DNA: TGTGCCAGCACCCCTAGGGGGGCTCCTCAGATCGATGAGCAGTTCTTC
V gene: TRBV7-2; CDR3 length: 16; clone size: few; D gene: .; J gene: TRBJ1-2; CDR3 protein: CASSGVSRAGNYGYTF; CDR3 DNA: TGTGCCAGCTCGGGGGTTTCAAGAGCTGGGAACTATGGCTACACCTTC
V gene: TRBV7-3; CDR3 length: 17; clone size: few; D gene: TRBD2; J gene: TRBJ2-3; CDR3 protein: CASSLRASGSSTDTQYF; CDR3 DNA: TGTGCCAGCAGCTTAAGGGCTAGCGGGTCTAGCACAGATACGCAGTATTTT
V gene: TRBV27; CDR3 length: 17; clone size: once; D gene: .; J gene: TRBJ2-3; CDR3 protein: CASSLSPPGISTDTQYF; CDR3 DNA: TGTGCCAGCAGTTTATCCCCCCCCGGGATATCCACAGATACGCAGTATTTT
V gene: TRBV12-3/TRBV12-4; CDR3 length: 16; clone size: few; D gene: TRBD1; J gene: TRBJ1-6; CDR3 protein: CASSFQPGQKNSPLHF; CDR3 DNA: TGTGCCAGCAGTTTCCAACCGGGACAGAAGAATTCACCCCTCCACTTT
V gene: TRBV7-6; CDR3 length: 16; clone size: many; D gene: .; J gene: TRBJ1-4; CDR3 protein: CASRGNSGMRSEKLFF; CDR3 DNA: TGTGCCAGCAGGGGAAATAGCGGAATGCGGAGCGAAAAACTGTTTTTT
V gene: TRBV12-3/TRBV12-4; CDR3 length: 17; clone size: .; D gene: .; J gene: TRBJ2-3; CDR3 protein: CASSQTGTLSSTDTQYF; CDR3 DNA: TGTGCCAGCAGTCAGACCGGGACTCTTTCTAGCACAGATACGCAGTATTTT
V gene: TRBV27; CDR3 length: 16; clone size: .; D gene: .; J gene: TRBJ2-4; CDR3 protein: CASRETPRWTKDIQYF; CDR3 DNA: TGTGCCAGCAGAGAAACACCCAGGTGGACCAAAGACATTCAGTACTTC
V gene: TRBV7-2; CDR3 length: 17; clone size: .; D gene: TRBD2; J gene: TRBJ2-3; CDR3 protein: CASSQTSGGVYPDTQYF; CDR3 DNA: TGTGCCAGCAGCCAAACTAGCGGGGGTGTCTACCCAGATACGCAGTATTTT
V gene: TRBV4-1; CDR3 length: 15; clone size: few; D gene: .; J gene: TRBJ2-7; CDR3 protein: CASSQEPPASYEQYF; CDR3 DNA: TGCGCCAGCAGCCAAGAACCCCCGGCGTCCTACGAGCAGTACTTC
V gene: TRBV7-9; CDR3 length: 12; clone size: few; D gene: .; J gene: TRBJ2-1; CDR3 protein: CASSFSYHEQFF; CDR3 DNA: TGTGCCAGCAGCTTTTCGTACCATGAGCAGTTCTTC
V gene: TRBV15; CDR3 length: 13; clone size: .; D gene: .; J gene: TRBJ2-3; CDR3 protein: CATSPSGGDTQYF; CDR3 DNA: TGTGCCACCAGCCCATCCGGAGGGGATACGCAGTATTTT
V gene: TRBV12-3/TRBV12-4; CDR3 length: 17; clone size: .; D gene: .; J gene: TRBJ2-2; CDR3 protein: CASSYQGHEPNTGELFF; CDR3 DNA: TGTGCCAGCAGTTACCAGGGCCACGAACCGAACACCGGGGAGCTGTTTTTT
V gene: TRBV2; CDR3 length: 12; clone size: .; D gene: .; J gene: TRBJ1-2; CDR3 protein: CASIDGVDGYTF; CDR3 DNA: TGTGCCAGCATTGATGGTGTGGATGGCTACACCTTC
V gene: TRBV4-1; CDR3 length: 19; clone size: .; D gene: TRBD2; J gene: TRBJ2-5; CDR3 protein: CASGLLSGGDDSDQETQYF; CDR3 DNA: TGCGCCAGCGGCCTATTAAGCGGGGGAGACGATTCCGACCAAGAGACCCAGTACTTC
V gene: TRBV7-6; CDR3 length: 13; clone size: many; D gene: .; J gene: TRBJ1-5; CDR3 protein: CASSLARGQPQHF; CDR3 DNA: TGTGCCAGCAGCTTAGCAAGGGGTCAGCCCCAGCATTTT
V gene: TRBV5-4; CDR3 length: 20; clone size: few; D gene: TRBD1; J gene: TRBJ1-6; CDR3 protein: CASSSEPPYFDRVGRSPLHF; CDR3 DNA: TGTGCCAGCAGCTCAGAACCCCCTTACTTTGACAGGGTAGGAAGATCACCCCTCCACTTT
V gene: TRBV7-9; CDR3 length: 15; clone size: .; D gene: TRBD2; J gene: TRBJ2-1; CDR3 protein: CASSPQGGRLVEQFF; CDR3 DNA: TGTGCCAGCAGCCCCCAGGGCGGGAGGCTGGTGGAGCAGTTCTTC
V gene: TRBV6-2/TRBV6-3; CDR3 length: 13; clone size: .; D gene: TRBD1; J gene: TRBJ1-1; CDR3 protein: CASIRQGEIEAFF; CDR3 DNA: TGTGCCAGCATTCGACAGGGGGAGATTGAAGCTTTCTTT
V gene: TRBV6-2/TRBV6-3; CDR3 length: 12; clone size: .; D gene: .; J gene: TRBJ1-5; CDR3 protein: CASSYSRSPQHF; CDR3 DNA: TGTGCCAGCAGTTATTCGAGATCGCCCCAGCATTTT
V gene: TRBV12-3/TRBV12-4; CDR3 length: 16; clone size: .; D gene: .; J gene: TRBJ2-3; CDR3 protein: CASSLSLTGKPWTQYF; CDR3 DNA: TGTGCCAGCAGTTTATCTCTGACAGGAAAACCGTGGACGCAGTATTTT
V gene: TRBV5-5; CDR3 length: 19; clone size: .; D gene: .; J gene: TRBJ2-6; CDR3 protein: CASRFFGGQGSSGANVLTF; CDR3 DNA: TGTGCCAGCAGATTTTTCGGGGGGCAGGGAAGCTCTGGGGCCAACGTCCTGACTTTC